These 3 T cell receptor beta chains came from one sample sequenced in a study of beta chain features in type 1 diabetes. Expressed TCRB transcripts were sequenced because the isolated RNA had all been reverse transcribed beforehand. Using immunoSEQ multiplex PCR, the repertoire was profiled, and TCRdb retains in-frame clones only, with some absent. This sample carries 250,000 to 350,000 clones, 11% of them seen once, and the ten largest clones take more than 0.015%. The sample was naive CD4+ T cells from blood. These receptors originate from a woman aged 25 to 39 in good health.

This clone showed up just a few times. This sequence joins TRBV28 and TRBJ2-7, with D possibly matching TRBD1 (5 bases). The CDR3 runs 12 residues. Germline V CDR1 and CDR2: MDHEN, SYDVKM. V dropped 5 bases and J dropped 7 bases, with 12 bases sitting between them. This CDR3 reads CASSRTPGEQYF. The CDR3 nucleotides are TGTGCCAGCAGTAGGACCCCAGGGGAGCAGTACTTC.

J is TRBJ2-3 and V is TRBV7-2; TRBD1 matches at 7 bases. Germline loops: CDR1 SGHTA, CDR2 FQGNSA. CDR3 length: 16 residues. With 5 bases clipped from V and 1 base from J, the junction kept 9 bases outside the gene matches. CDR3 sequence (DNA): TGTGCCAGCAGCCCAGGTCGAGGGGGCGGCACAGATACGCAGTATTTT. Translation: CASSPGRGGGTDTQYF.

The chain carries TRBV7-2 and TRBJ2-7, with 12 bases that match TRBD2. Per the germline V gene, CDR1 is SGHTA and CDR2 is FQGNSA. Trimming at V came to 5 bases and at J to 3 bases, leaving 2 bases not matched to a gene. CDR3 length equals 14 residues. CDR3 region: CASSQLAGGYEQYF. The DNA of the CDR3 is TGTGCCAGCAGCCAACTAGCGGGAGGCTACGAGCAGTACTTC.